These 2 T cell receptor beta chains came from one sample sequenced in a study of cytomegalovirus exposure and HLA in healthy donors. Assay: immunoSEQ multiplex PCR; the TCRdb copy retains only in-frame clones and omits some. This sample has tens of thousands of clones, with approximately 95% found just once. Source material: PBMCs. The origin of the receptors is a man aged 18 to 29 in good health and CMV-seronegative.

This chain connects TRBV5-1 to TRBJ2-5, with TRBD2 matching 7 bases. The V gene's germline CDR1 is SGHRS and CDR2 YFSETQ. V dropped 4 bases and J dropped 5; count of bases not matched to a gene: 8. The CDR3 sequence is 14 residues long. CDR3 protein: CASSLGEGLETQYF. The CDR3 region has the DNA TGCGCCAGCAGCCTGGGGGAGGGTTTGGAGACCCAGTACTTC.

The chain has TRBV5-1 and TRBJ1-1; 9 nucleotides align to TRBD1. Germline CDR1 SGHRS, CDR2 YFSETQ. The CDR3 covers 13 residues. The trim removed 8 bases at V and 1 base at J, leaving 3 bases unmatched. The CDR3 region is CASTGGRNTEAFF. CDR3 in DNA: TGCGCCAGTACAGGGGGCCGGAACACTGAAGCTTTCTTT.